Shown below are 13 T cell receptor beta chains from a single sample sequenced in a study of cytomegalovirus exposure and HLA in healthy donors. The PCR ran on 60 Vbeta and 13 Jbeta primers. Repertoires were generated with immunoSEQ multiplex PCR, while TCRdb's copy carries only in-frame clones and drops some. This sample has 90,000 to 110,000 clones; around 80% occur once, and the top ten carry around 6%. Sequences were obtained from PBMCs. The receptors derive from a male donor in good health and CMV-seronegative.

The chain combines TRBV19 with TRBJ1-4; TRBD1 aligns across 7 bases. The CDR3 spans 14 residues. Germline V gene sequence: CDR1 LNHDA, CDR2 SQIVND (reference sequence). With 5 bases clipped from V and 8 bases from J, the junction kept 8 bases outside the gene matches. The CDR3 coding sequence is TGTGCCAGTAGTCAAAGGGGGCGGAGAGAAAAACTGTTTTTT. This encodes CASSQRGRREKLFF.

V is TRBV19 and J is TRBJ1-1; no clear D. The V end was cut by 10 bases, the J end by 10 bases, with 16 bases between. The CDR3 is 11 residues long. The germline gives CDR1 LNHDA, CDR2 SQIVND (reference sequence). CDR3 DNA sequence: TGTGCCACGTCAGCGGGATATGGAGCTTTCTTT. This translates into CATSAGYGAFF.

This chain links TRBV30 with TRBJ2-7; D possibly corresponds to TRBD2 (6 bases). V lost 5 bases and J lost 4, with 15 bases in between. This CDR3 spans 13 amino acids. CDR1 is GTSNPN and CDR2 is SVGIG in the germline V gene (reference sequence). CDR3 in DNA: TGTGCCTGGCGTGGGGACTCGTGGTACGAGCAGTACTTC. Translating gives CAWRGDSWYEQYF.

This clone was observed many times. The rearrangement links TRBV6-5 to TRBJ1-1, with 8 bases that match TRBD1. V was pared by 4 bases and J by 7 bases, with 8 bases of the junction left unmatched. The germline CDR1 and CDR2 sequences are MNHEY and SVGAGI. The CDR3 has 14 residues. In nucleotides, the CDR3 is TGTGCCAGCAGTTTTAGGACAGGGAAGTTTGAAGCTTTCTTT. The encoded protein is CASSFRTGKFEAFF.

This clone was seen a single time. The genes are TRBV27 and TRBJ2-7; 9 bases line up with TRBD2. V dropped 6 bases and J dropped 2; count of bases not matched to a gene: 8. CDR3 size: 15 residues. Germline-derived CDR1 and CDR2 are MNHEY and SMNVEV (reference sequence). CDR3 DNA sequence: TGTGCCAGCAGACAAGGGGCTAGCGGGACCTACGAGCAGTACTTC. It is translated as CASRQGASGTYEQYF.

This clone occurred once. V gene TRBV9 combines with J gene TRBJ2-3; D gene unclear. V was pared by 1 base and J by 3 bases, with 12 bases between. Germline V lookup: CDR1 SGDLS, CDR2 YYNGEE. The CDR3 totals 15 residues. The CDR3 DNA follows: TGTGCCAGCAGCGTAAGATTAGCAAGAACAGATACGCAGTATTTT. It yields the protein CASSVRLARTDTQYF.

The chain recombines TRBV19 with TRBJ2-7, with 11 bases that match TRBD2. From germline, CDR1 is LNHDA and CDR2 SQIVND (reference sequence). Trimming removed 3 bases from V and 3 bases from J; junction bases left unmatched: 4. This CDR3 is 15 amino acids long. The CDR3 sequence is CASSIGGTSGYEQYF. The CDR3 DNA follows: TGTGCCAGTAGTATCGGGGGGACTAGCGGCTACGAGCAGTACTTC.

For this clone: The sample contains more than one DNA sequence encoding this CDR3. The V gene is TRBV27, the J gene TRBJ2-3; TRBD2 agrees at 10 bases. This CDR3 region has 15 residues. Germline V lookup: CDR1 MNHEY, CDR2 SMNVEV (reference sequence). Germline trimming cut 6 bases from V and 2 bases from J; bases unmatched to any gene: 5. The CDR3 reads CASRQAGGLTDTQYF. Written as DNA, the CDR3 is TGTGCCAGCAGACAAGCGGGAGGGCTCACAGATACGCAGTATTTT.

The V and J genes are TRBV29-1 and TRBJ1-2; tentatively, D is TRBD1 (6 bases). V lost 7 bases to trimming and J lost 3 bases, with 15 bases between them. Germline V gene sequence: CDR1 SQVTM, CDR2 ANQGSEA. The CDR3 loop spans 13 amino acids. Written as DNA, the CDR3 is TGCAGCGCCCAAGGGGGGGAAGACTATGGCTACACCTTC. Amino acid sequence: CSAQGGEDYGYTF.

The rearrangement links TRBV25-1 to TRBJ2-1, with D possibly TRBD2 on 6 matching bases. The CDR3 covers 16 residues. Trimming removed 7 bases at V and 0 bases at J, with 16 bases between. CDR1 is MGHDK and CDR2 is SYGVNS in the germline V gene. The CDR3 DNA sequence: TGTGCCAGCACTTCCTCCGCCGGGAGCTCCTACAATGAGCAGTTCTTC. Amino acids: CASTSSAGSSYNEQFF. Using reference TRBV25-1 and TRBJ2-1 for the parts outside the CDR3, the full variable domain is EADIYQTPRYLVIGTGKKITLECSQTMGHDKMYWYQQDPGMELHLIHYSYGVNSTEKGDLSSESTVSRIRTEHFPLTLESARPSHTSQYLCASTSSAGSSYNEQFFGPGTRLTVL.

This clone was seen a handful of times. The chain couples TRBV29-1 to TRBJ2-7, with D perhaps TRBD1 (6 bases). The CDR3 has 14 residues. Germline CDR1 and CDR2: SQVTM and ANQGSEA. The V end was cut by 0 bases, the J end by 1 base, with 10 bases between. The CDR3 sequence: CSVEEQGGSYEQYF. The DNA of the CDR3 is TGCAGCGTTGAAGAACAGGGTGGGTCCTACGAGCAGTACTTC.

This sequence joins TRBV10-3 and TRBJ2-7; 9 bases fit TRBD1. The CDR3 has 15 residues. CDR1 ENHRY and CDR2 SYGVKD come from the germline V gene. V gave up 3 bases and J gave up 5 bases; unmatched junction bases: 8. For the CDR3, the DNA is TGTGCCATCAGTGAACGTGGGACAGGGTTGCACGAGCAGTACTTC. Its translation is CAISERGTGLHEQYF.

The V and J genes are TRBV7-8 and TRBJ2-7; possible D gene TRBD1, 5 bases. Germline V gene data show CDR1 as SGHVS and CDR2 as FQNEAQ. V gave up 1 base and J gave up 0 bases, with 10 bases separating them. The CDR3 runs 15 residues. The CDR3 DNA reads TGTGCCAGCAGCTTAGGCCAGGGCACCTCCTACGAGCAGTACTTC. Its translation: CASSLGQGTSYEQYF.